The entry that follows covers one T cell receptor beta chain sequence. This entry comes from a study of shared clonotypes between healthy human individuals. Germline V CDR1 and CDR2: SGDLS, YYNGEE. This CDR3 is 15 amino acids long. V lost 4 bases, J lost 5 bases, and 16 bases lay in between. From CD4+ cells came CD45RA+ naive and CD45RA-negative memory subsets. TCRdb keeps only in-frame clones here, not all; method: immunoSEQ multiplex PCR. The table records about 1.1 million clones, 60% to 80% of them present only once. Material for sequencing was memory CD4+ T cells from PBMCs. Subset reported: CD45RA-negative fraction. The chain combines TRBV9 with TRBJ2-1; maybe TRBD2 (5 bases). This TCR came from a man between 18 and 29 years old in good health. Some clones in this sample may be carry-over from other donors' samples. In nucleotides, the CDR3 is TGTGCCAGCAGCCCGGAGGTTAGGTCTAACAATGAGCAGTTCTTC. Amino acid sequence: CASSPEVRSNNEQFF.